This T cell receptor (beta chain) came from a study of blood T cell repertoires in COVID-19. This table comes from immunoSEQ multiplex PCR, and its TCRdb copy is limited to in-frame clones, with some not included. The repertoire includes more than 75,000 clones, 75% to 90% of them detected once, and 1.2% sits in the top ten. The CDR3 is made up of 16 amino acids. Per germline, CDR1 SSHAT and CDR2 FNYEAQ (reference sequence). As for this clone: An end of the junction differs from the germline gene, which may be a read error.

The V gene is TRBV7-7, the J gene TRBJ2-5; 8 bases agree with TRBD1. The sequenced sample was peripheral blood. This clonotype was obtained from a man older than 75 with active or convalescent COVID-19. The CDR3 here is CASSLGNTGGQETQYF. The CDR3 nucleotides are TGTGCTAGCAGCTTAGGGAACACAGGGGGCCAAGAGACCCAGTACTTC. The variable domain in full, with the rest retrieved from reference TRBV7-7 and TRBJ2-5, is GAGVSQSPRYKVTKRGQDVTLRCDPISSHATLYWYQQALGQGPEFLTYFNYEAQPDKSGLPSDRFSAERPEGSISTLTIQRTEQRDSAMYRCASSLGNTGGQETQYFGPGTRLLVL.